This T cell receptor beta chain emerged from a study of T cell responses to AZD1222 COVID-19 vaccine. Study results and limitations: Sampled repertoires all dated from after the peak T cell response. Compared with day 0, the breadth and depth of the Spike-specific TCR repertoire rose significantly after two doses of AZD1222.

Data came from immunoSEQ multiplex PCR; TCRdb stores just in-frame clones and leaves some out. The repertoire holds more than 150,000 clones, more than 85% seen once, with around 4.4% in the top ten. About this clone itself: Its antigen remains unknown.

Trimming took 3 bases from V and 9 from J, leaving 18 bases between them. The CDR3 is 15 residues long. The germline V gene encodes CDR1 DFQATT and CDR2 SNEGSKA (reference sequence). The source of this sequence is an adult in good health. The sample was peripheral blood, taken on day 0 of AZD1222 vaccination. V usage is TRBV20-1 and J usage is TRBJ1-6; D gene uncertain. The CDR3 reads CSASVPHRIGSPLHF. Written as DNA, the CDR3 is TGCAGTGCTAGTGTCCCCCACAGAATTGGTTCACCCCTCCACTTT.